This TCR beta chain was recorded in a study of blood T cell repertoires in COVID-19. Study at large: Acute and convalescent COVID-19 samples came from the United States, Italy and Spain.

The data were produced by immunoSEQ multiplex PCR, yet TCRdb's version contains in-frame clones alone and is incomplete. This table holds 65,000 or so clones, about nine tenths found once. Trimming removed 0 bases at V and 5 bases at J, with 9 bases between. CDR3 length: 15 residues. Germline V gene data show CDR1 as SGHRS and CDR2 as YFSETQ. V and J are TRBV5-1 and TRBJ1-6, with a weak D call TRBD1 (6 bases). The receptor comes from a human donor with acute or convalescent COVID-19. The donor label of this sample is uncertain. Sequencing used peripheral blood. CDR3 coding DNA: TGCGCCAGCAGCTTGGAGGCAGGGGATAATTCACCCCTCCACTTT. Its translation is CASSLEAGDNSPLHF.